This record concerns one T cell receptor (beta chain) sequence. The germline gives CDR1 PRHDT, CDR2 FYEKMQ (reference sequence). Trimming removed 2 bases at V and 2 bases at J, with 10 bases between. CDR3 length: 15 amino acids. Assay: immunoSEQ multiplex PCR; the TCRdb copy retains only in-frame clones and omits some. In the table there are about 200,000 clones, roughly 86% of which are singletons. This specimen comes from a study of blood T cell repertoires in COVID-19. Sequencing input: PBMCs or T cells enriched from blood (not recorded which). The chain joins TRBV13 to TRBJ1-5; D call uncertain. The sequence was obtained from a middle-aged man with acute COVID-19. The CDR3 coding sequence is TGTGCCAGCAGCTTATCGGAAGAGGGCAATCAGCCCCAGCATTTT. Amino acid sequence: CASSLSEEGNQPQHF.